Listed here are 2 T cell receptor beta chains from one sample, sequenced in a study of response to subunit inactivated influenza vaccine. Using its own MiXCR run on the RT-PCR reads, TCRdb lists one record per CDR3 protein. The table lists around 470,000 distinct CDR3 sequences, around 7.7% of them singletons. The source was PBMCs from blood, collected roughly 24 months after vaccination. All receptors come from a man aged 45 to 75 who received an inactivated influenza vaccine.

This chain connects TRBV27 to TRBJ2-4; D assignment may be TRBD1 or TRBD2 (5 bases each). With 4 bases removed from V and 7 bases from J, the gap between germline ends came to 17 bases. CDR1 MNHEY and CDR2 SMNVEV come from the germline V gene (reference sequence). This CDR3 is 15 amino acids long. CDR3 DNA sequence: TGTGCCAGCAGTTCCGTGCCCCCGGGACCGAACATTCAGTACTTC. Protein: CASSSVPPGPNIQYF.

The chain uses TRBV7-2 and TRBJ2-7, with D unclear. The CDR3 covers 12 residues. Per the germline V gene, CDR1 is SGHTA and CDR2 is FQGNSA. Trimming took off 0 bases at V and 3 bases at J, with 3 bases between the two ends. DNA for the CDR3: TGTGCCAGCAGCTTAGCGGTCTACGAGCAGTACTTC. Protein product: CASSLAVYEQYF.